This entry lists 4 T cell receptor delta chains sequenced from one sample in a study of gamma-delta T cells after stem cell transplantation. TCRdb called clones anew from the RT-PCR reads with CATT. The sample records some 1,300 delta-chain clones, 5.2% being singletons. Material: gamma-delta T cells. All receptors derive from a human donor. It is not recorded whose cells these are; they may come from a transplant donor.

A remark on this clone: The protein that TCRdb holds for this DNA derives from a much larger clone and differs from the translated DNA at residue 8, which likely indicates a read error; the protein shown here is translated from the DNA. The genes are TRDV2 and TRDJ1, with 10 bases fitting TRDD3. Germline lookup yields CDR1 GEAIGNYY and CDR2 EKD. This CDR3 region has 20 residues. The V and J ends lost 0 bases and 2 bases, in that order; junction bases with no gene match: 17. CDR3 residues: CACDTVGPGDTEKGTDKLIF. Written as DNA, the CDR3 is TGTGCCTGTGACACCGTGGGACCGGGGGATACGGAAAAGGGAACCGATAAACTCATCTTT.

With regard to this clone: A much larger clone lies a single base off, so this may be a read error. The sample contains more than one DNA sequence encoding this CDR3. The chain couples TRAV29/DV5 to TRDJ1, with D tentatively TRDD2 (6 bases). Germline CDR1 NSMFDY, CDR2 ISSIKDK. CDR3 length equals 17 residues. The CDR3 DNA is TGTGCGGCAAGCGCAGTCCTACCGTCCTTGGGGACCGATAAACTCATCTTT. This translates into CAASAVLPSLGTDKLIF.

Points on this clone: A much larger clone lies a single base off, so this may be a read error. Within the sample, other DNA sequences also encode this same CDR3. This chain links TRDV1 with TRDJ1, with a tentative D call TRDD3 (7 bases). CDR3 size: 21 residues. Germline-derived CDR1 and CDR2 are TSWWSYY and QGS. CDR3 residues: CALGELSLLRGDKEYTDKLIF. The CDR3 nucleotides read TGTGCTCTTGGGGAACTGAGCCTCCTACGTGGGGATAAGGAGTACACTGATAAACTCATCTTT.

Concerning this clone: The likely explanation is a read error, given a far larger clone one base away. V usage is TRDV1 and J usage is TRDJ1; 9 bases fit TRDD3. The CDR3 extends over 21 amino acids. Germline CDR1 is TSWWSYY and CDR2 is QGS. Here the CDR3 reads CAPGEVTPHVLGDPNTDKLIF. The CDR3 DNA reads TGTGCTCCTGGGGAGGTCACTCCCCACGTACTGGGGGACCCTAACACCGATAAACTCATCTTT.